This entry lists 14 T cell receptor beta chains sequenced from one sample in a study of identical twins. TCRdb independently ran MiXCR on the 5' RACE reads; one entry per CDR3 protein. The sample records about 530,000 distinct CDR3 sequences, 20% to 25% being singletons. These data also featured in a second study, about yellow fever vaccine responses in identical twins.

Material for sequencing was CD4+ T cells sorted from blood. The receptors were gathered from a woman aged 18-30 years in good health.

The CDR3 region has the DNA TGCGCCAGCAGCCAGCCCGGGAGGGCTAACTACAATGAGCAGTTCTTC. Its translation is CASSQPGRANYNEQFF. V and J are TRBV4-1 and TRBJ2-1; TRBD2 matches 8 bases. Germline V gene data show CDR1 as MGHRA and CDR2 as YSYEKL. The trim removed 3 bases at V and 3 bases at J, leaving 7 bases unmatched. The CDR3 covers 16 residues.

This clonotype was seen more than once but under ten times. The chain carries TRBV4-1 and TRBJ2-2; D may be TRBD1 (7 bases). Germline V gene data show CDR1 as MGHRA and CDR2 as YSYEKL. Trimming took off 2 bases at V and 5 bases at J, with 15 bases between the two ends. CDR3 length: 16 residues. CDR3: CASSQPLQGRTGELFF. The CDR3 DNA sequence: TGCGCCAGCAGCCAACCACTACAGGGGAGGACCGGGGAGCTGTTTTTT.

The rearrangement links TRBV7-2 to TRBJ2-7; TRBD1 might be the D (6 bases). Germline loops: CDR1 SGHTA, CDR2 FQGNSA. V was clipped by 3 bases and J by 4 bases, with 13 bases between them. This CDR3 is 14 amino acids long. For the CDR3, the DNA is TGTGCCAGCAGCTTGATGAGGGGGAGTTACGAGCAGTACTTC. It yields the protein CASSLMRGSYEQYF.

The sample holds a few counts of this clonotype. This chain joins TRBV7-6 and TRBJ2-5; TRBD2 matches at 15 bases. V shed 4 bases and J 6 bases; nucleotides not matched to a gene: 3. Germline CDR1 SGHVS, CDR2 FNYEAQ. The CDR3 totals 15 residues. CDR3 nucleotide sequence: TGTGCCAGCAGCTCGGGACTAGCGGGAGGACAGACCCAGTACTTC. This codes for CASSSGLAGGQTQYF.

The gene calls are TRBV10-3 and TRBJ1-5; weak D call: TRBD1 (6 bases). This CDR3 contains 14 residues. CDR1 and CDR2 (germline): ENHRY, SYGVKD. V was shortened by 2 bases and J by 3 bases, with 8 bases between the two germline ends. CDR3 sequence (DNA): TGTGCCATCAGTGAGGGACAGCTCAATCAGCCCCAGCATTTT. Protein product: CAISEGQLNQPQHF.

The chain links TRBV28 to TRBJ2-2; TRBD1 agrees at 9 bases. Germline lookup yields CDR1 MDHEN and CDR2 SYDVKM. The CDR3 runs to 17 residues. The V and J ends lost 5 bases and 2 bases, in that order; junction bases with no gene match: 9. This CDR3 reads CASSTGGYLDNTGELFF. The DNA for the CDR3 is TGTGCCAGCAGTACAGGGGGCTACCTAGATAACACCGGGGAGCTGTTTTTT.

This clonotype has more than one count but fewer than ten. V and J are TRBV2 and TRBJ2-4; 9 bases fit TRBD2. The trim removed 8 bases at V and 0 bases at J, leaving 8 bases unmatched. CDR1 SNHLY and CDR2 FYNNEI come from the germline V gene. CDR3 length: 16 residues. CDR3 region: CASSALAGLAKNIQYF. The CDR3 bases are TGTGCCAGCTCAGCGCTAGCGGGGTTAGCCAAAAACATTCAGTACTTC.

The V call is TRBV7-7, the J call TRBJ2-3; D ambiguous. The CDR3 has 15 amino acids. V was cut by 0 bases and J by 5 bases, with 12 bases left in between. Germline loops: CDR1 SSHAT, CDR2 FNYEAQ (reference sequence). CDR3 protein: CASSLAGGSLDTQYF. The CDR3 nucleotides are TGTGCCAGCAGCTTAGCGGGCGGTAGTCTAGATACGCAGTATTTT.

This chain connects TRBV20-1 to TRBJ1-1; D may be TRBD1 (5 bases). The CDR3 sequence is 13 residues long. The germline V and J ends were trimmed by 1 base and 1 base, with 7 bases remaining between them. Germline values: CDR1 DFQATT, CDR2 SNEGSKA (reference sequence). The CDR3 protein is CSARGGQNTEAFF. CDR3 nucleotide sequence: TGCAGTGCTAGAGGGGGCCAGAACACTGAAGCTTTCTTT.

The table lists this clonotype with a few counts. V usage is TRBV10-2 and J usage is TRBJ1-5, with D possibly matching TRBD1 (5 bases). The CDR3 contains 15 residues. V shed 7 bases and J shed 4 bases, with 17 bases lying between them. Germline-derived CDR1 and CDR2 are WSHSY and SAAADI. CDR3 coding DNA: TGCGCCAGCAAGAGAGGCCTACAGGAGAATCAGCCCCAGCATTTT. It is translated as CASKRGLQENQPQHF.

The chain is built from TRBV5-1 and TRBJ2-7; 8 bases fit TRBD2. V shed 0 bases and J 2 bases; nucleotides not matched to a gene: 4. The CDR3 consists of 15 residues. Germline CDR1 SGHRS, CDR2 YFSETQ. Written as DNA, the CDR3 is TGCGCCAGCAGCTTGGCGACGGGAGGGCCCTACGAGCAGTACTTC. Its protein product is CASSLATGGPYEQYF.

The V gene is TRBV9, the J gene TRBJ2-1; either TRBD1 or TRBD2 may supply D (5 bases each). Germline assignment: CDR1 SGDLS and CDR2 YYNGEE. CDR3 length: 16 residues. V was clipped by 4 bases and J by 0 bases, with 14 bases between them. In DNA form, the CDR3 reads TGTGCCAGCAGCCCCCGGGACGCAGGCTCCTACAATGAGCAGTTCTTC. Translation: CASSPRDAGSYNEQFF.

The chain recombines TRBV12-3 or TRBV12-4 with TRBJ1-3; TRBD1 is a possible D gene (5 bases). The CDR3 covers 15 residues. Trimming took off 2 bases at V and 4 bases at J, with 12 bases between the two ends. The CDR3 DNA is TGTGCCAGCAGTTTACGTCAGGGTAACGGAAACACCATATATTTT. Protein product: CASSLRQGNGNTIYF.

This clonotype turned up a few times. V and J are TRBV2 and TRBJ2-5; tentatively, D is TRBD1 or TRBD2 (6 bases each). V lost 7 bases and J lost 2, with 14 bases in between. CDR1 is SNHLY, CDR2 FYNNEI, per germline. The CDR3 has 14 residues. The CDR3 DNA reads TGTGCCAGCAAGGACGGGGGCCATCAAGAGACCCAGTACTTC. Its protein is CASKDGGHQETQYF.